This T cell receptor beta chain is from a study of molecular identifiers for immune sequencing clone quantification. Overall study findings and caveats: Highly expanded clone sizes could be underestimated through barcode sharing by identical TCR molecules. In a background of around 1 million naive cells, spiked Jurkat TCR RNA from one cell was reportedly detectable.

With V trimmed by 4 bases and J by 0 bases, 9 bases remained unmatched. This CDR3 comprises 19 residues. Germline-derived CDR1 and CDR2 are SGHTA and FQGNSA. One entry per CDR3 protein results from TCRdb running MiXCR on the PCR reads. The table includes 60,000 to 65,000 distinct CDR3 sequences, around 19% detected once. RNA fractions of 10%, 30% or 50% and roughly 17,000 to 1,100,000 sorted cells were the source of naive CD8 libraries. In the sort, naive CD8 T cells were defined as CD8+CD4-CCR7+CD45RA+. This clonotype occurred a few times. Its antigen is unknown. Sequenced material: naive CD8+ T cells from blood, with Jurkat cell RNA spiked in. The sample's subset: FACS-sorted CD8+CD4-CCR7+CD45RA+ naive T cells. This sequence was found in a human donor in good health. Some libraries in this study had Jurkat cell RNA spiked in. The chain uses TRBV7-2 and TRBJ2-1; TRBD2 aligns across 13 bases. CDR3 residues: CASSSLLAGGPSSYNEQFF. CDR3 nucleotide sequence: TGTGCCAGCAGCTCCCTACTAGCGGGAGGGCCGAGCTCCTACAATGAGCAGTTCTTC.